Each of the 13 T cell receptor beta chains below was sequenced from the same sample in a study of OX40 agonist ivuxolimab in advanced cancers. Here immunoSEQ multiplex PCR was the method, and the copy in TCRdb shows in-frame clones only, minus some. In the table there are just under 20,000 clones, approximately 79% of which are singletons. Source: CD4+ or CD8+ T cells sorted from blood, taken in a trial of the OX40 agonist ivuxolimab. These receptors came from an adult with an advanced solid tumor such as melanoma, head and neck, liver or kidney cancer.

The chain uses TRBV6-5 and TRBJ1-3; no firm D call. The CDR3 has 13 residues. Trimming cost V 10 bases and J 3 bases, with 13 bases left between them. Germline CDR1 MNHEY, CDR2 SVGAGI. The CDR3 DNA follows: TGTGCCACTAACACGGGAATTGGAAACACCATATATTTT. Amino acid sequence: CATNTGIGNTIYF.

The genes are TRBV7-2 and TRBJ2-5; TRBD2 matches 8 bases. Germline CDR1 SGHTA, CDR2 FQGNSA. The CDR3 extends over 16 amino acids. V lost 3 bases, J lost 5 bases, and 11 bases stayed unmatched. CDR3 protein: CASSLIAGKRGETQYF. In nucleotides, the CDR3 is TGTGCCAGCAGCTTGATCGCAGGGAAGCGGGGGGAGACCCAGTACTTC.

The V call is TRBV5-1, the J call TRBJ2-3; TRBD2 matches at 7 bases. CDR3 length equals 15 residues. Trimming removed 4 bases from V and 1 base from J; junction bases left unmatched: 6. Germline assignment: CDR1 SGHRS and CDR2 YFSETQ. The CDR3 reads CASSETSPRTDTQYF. The CDR3 region has the DNA TGCGCCAGCAGCGAGACTAGCCCCCGCACAGATACGCAGTATTTT.

The gene calls are TRBV6-1 and TRBJ2-7; 12 nucleotides line up with TRBD2. V was pared by 7 bases and J by 0 bases, with 4 bases of the junction left unmatched. In germline, CDR1 is MNHNS, CDR2 SASEGT. The CDR3 spans 15 residues. CDR3 amino acids: CASTSGRAGSYEQYF. CDR3 bases: TGTGCCAGCACTAGCGGGAGGGCCGGCTCCTACGAGCAGTACTTC.

The chain recombines TRBV5-1 with TRBJ1-1; tentatively, D is TRBD1 (5 bases). The CDR3 covers 13 residues. Trimming took 2 bases from V and 6 from J, leaving 11 bases between them. Looked up from germline, CDR1 is SGHRS and CDR2 is YFSETQ. The chain's CDR3 is CASSFSRVSEAFF. CDR3 bases: TGCGCCAGCAGCTTCTCCAGGGTCTCTGAAGCTTTCTTT.

Only one count was recorded for this clone. The chain couples TRBV28 to TRBJ1-5, with D uncertain. The CDR3 has 16 amino acids. The germline V gene encodes CDR1 MDHEN and CDR2 SYDVKM. The V and J ends lost 2 bases and 2 bases respectively, with 13 bases between them. The CDR3 coding sequence is TGTGCCAGCAGTTTAGGGTCGTTTCGAGGCAATCAGCCCCAGCATTTT. Translated: CASSLGSFRGNQPQHF.

With respect to this clone: An end of the junction does not agree with germline; a read error may underlie this. The chain uses TRBV28 and TRBJ1-4; TRBD1 agrees at 9 bases. The germline V gene encodes CDR1 MDHEN and CDR2 SYDVKM. The length of the CDR3 is 15 residues. The DNA for the CDR3 is TGCGCCAGCAGGGGGGAGACAGGGGGGCAGGAAAAACTGTTTTTT. Translated, it gives CASRGETGGQEKLFF.

This clone was seen a single time. This chain uses TRBV6-6 with TRBJ1-2; D gene unclear. The ends were cut back, 0 bases at V and 8 bases at J, with 10 bases in the middle. The V gene's germline CDR1 is MNHNY and CDR2 SVGAGI (reference sequence). The CDR3 contains 13 residues. CDR3 amino acids: CASSYSLYDGYTF. CDR3 sequence (DNA): TGTGCCAGCAGTTACTCACTGTACGACGGCTACACCTTC.

J is TRBJ2-3 and V is TRBV19; 7 positions agree with TRBD1. With 10 bases clipped from V and 6 bases from J, the junction kept 13 bases outside the gene matches. Germline values: CDR1 LNHDA, CDR2 SQIVND (reference sequence). There are 14 residues in the CDR3. The CDR3 is CATTPTGAVDTQYF. CDR3 DNA sequence: TGTGCCACAACTCCAACAGGGGCGGTGGATACGCAGTATTTT.

The CDR3 loop reads CATSRGRGLAGESTDTQYF. The DNA for the CDR3 is TGTGCCACCAGCAGAGGGCGGGGACTAGCGGGGGAGAGCACAGATACGCAGTATTTT. The rearrangement joins TRBV15 to TRBJ2-3; 14 nucleotides agree with TRBD2. Germline V CDR1 and CDR2: LNHNV, YYDKDF (reference sequence). The CDR3 runs to 19 residues. The V segment lost 1 base and the J segment 0 bases; nucleotides outside the gene matches: 6.

On this clone itself: The junction does not match germline at one end; this may be a read error. The chain recombines TRBV7-2 with TRBJ2-7, with 7 bases aligning to TRBD2. The CDR3 length is 16 residues. From germline, CDR1 is SGHTA and CDR2 FQGNSA. CDR3 sequence (DNA): TGCGCCAGCAGCCAAGACCCGCGAGCGGGGACCTACGAGCAGTACTTC. As protein: CASSQDPRAGTYEQYF. Variable domain in full (rest from reference TRBV7-2 and TRBJ2-7): GAGVSQSPSNKVTEKGKDVELRCDPISGHTALYWYRQSLGQGLEFLIYFQGNSAPDKSGLPSDRFSAERTGGSVSTLTIQRTQQEDSAVYLCASSQDPRAGTYEQYFGPGTRLTVT.

The chain recombines TRBV19 with TRBJ2-5, with 9 bases that match TRBD2. V lost 6 bases and J lost 5; bases outside the gene matches: 13. The CDR3 totals 16 residues. Per the germline V gene, CDR1 is LNHDA and CDR2 is SQIVND (reference sequence). This CDR3 reads CASRGGRAGSKETQYF. In nucleotides, the CDR3 is TGTGCCAGTAGGGGCGGGAGGGCCGGGTCGAAGGAGACCCAGTACTTC.

The V and J genes are TRBV9 and TRBJ2-1; no reliable D call. Germline V CDR1 and CDR2: SGDLS, YYNGEE. Trimming took 5 bases from V and 0 from J, leaving 12 bases between them. CDR3 length: 15 residues. This chain's CDR3 is CASSPTGSSYNEQFF. Here the CDR3 DNA reads TGTGCCAGCAGTCCTACTGGTAGCTCCTACAATGAGCAGTTCTTC.